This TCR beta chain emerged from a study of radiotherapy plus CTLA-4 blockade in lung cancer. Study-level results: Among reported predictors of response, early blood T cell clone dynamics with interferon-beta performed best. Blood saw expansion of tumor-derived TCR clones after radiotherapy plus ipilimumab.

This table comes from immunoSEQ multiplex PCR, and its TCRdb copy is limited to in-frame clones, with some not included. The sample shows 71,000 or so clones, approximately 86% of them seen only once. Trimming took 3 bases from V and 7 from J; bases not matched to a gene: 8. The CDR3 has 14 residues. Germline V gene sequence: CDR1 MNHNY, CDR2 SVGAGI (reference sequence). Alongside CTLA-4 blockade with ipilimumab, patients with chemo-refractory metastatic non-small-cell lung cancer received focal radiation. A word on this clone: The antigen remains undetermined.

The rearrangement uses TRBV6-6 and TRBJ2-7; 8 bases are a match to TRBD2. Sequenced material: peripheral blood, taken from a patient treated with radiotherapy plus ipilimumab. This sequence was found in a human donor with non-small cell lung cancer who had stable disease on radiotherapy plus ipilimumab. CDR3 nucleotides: TGTGCCAGCAGTTATGGGACTAGTCAAGATGAGCAGTACTTC. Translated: CASSYGTSQDEQYF.